The 24 T cell receptor beta chains below come from one sample, sequenced in a study of shared clonotypes between healthy human individuals. Using immunoSEQ multiplex PCR, the repertoire was profiled, and TCRdb retains in-frame clones only, with some absent. The data hold 800,000 to 1,200,000 clones, with more than 75% observed a single time. The sequencing sample was made of memory CD4+ T cells from PBMCs. Subset denoted: CD45RA-negative fraction. The source of these receptors is a man aged 18 to 30 in good health. Some clones in this sample may be carry-over from other donors' samples.

The rearrangement uses TRBV11-2 and TRBJ2-7; no clear D gene. The ends were cut back, 5 bases at V and 7 bases at J, with 18 bases in the middle. CDR1 and CDR2 (germline): SGHAT, FQNNGV. The CDR3 has 14 residues. Written as DNA, the CDR3 is TGTGCCAGCAGCCCACCAGAACACCCGTGGGAGCAGTACTTC. Residues: CASSPPEHPWEQYF.

V gene TRBV28 combines with J gene TRBJ1-4; the match to TRBD1 covers 9 bases. This CDR3 region has 14 residues. Germline CDR1 MDHEN, CDR2 SYDVKM. After removal of 8 bases from V and 7 bases from J, the junction contained 8 bases not matched to a gene. CDR3 nucleotide sequence: TGTGCCAGCGCACAGGGGGCAGGAGGTGAAAAACTGTTTTTT. Translation: CASAQGAGGEKLFF.

This clone has just one count. The chain recombines TRBV28 with TRBJ1-1; tentative D call: TRBD1 (5 bases). The CDR3 covers 13 residues. Trimming stripped 2 bases from V and 4 bases from J, with 8 bases between. The V gene's germline CDR1 is MDHEN and CDR2 SYDVKM. CDR3: CASSLGGRTEAFF. In DNA, the CDR3 is TGTGCCAGCAGTTTAGGGGGTCGCACTGAAGCTTTCTTT.

The genes are TRBV7-9 and TRBJ2-3; the match to TRBD1 covers 11 bases. V was clipped by 0 bases and J by 3 bases; unmatched bases: 5. The germline V gene encodes CDR1 SEHNR and CDR2 FQNEAQ (reference sequence). CDR3 length: 17 amino acids. The CDR3 is CASSLARGTGGTDTQYF. In DNA, the CDR3 is TGTGCCAGCAGCTTAGCGCGGGGGACAGGGGGGACAGATACGCAGTATTTT.

CDR3 nucleotide sequence: TGTGCCAGCAGTCCGAGGGCCCTTTACAATGAGCAGTTCTTC. Protein sequence: CASSPRALYNEQFF. V and J are TRBV11-2 and TRBJ2-1; perhaps TRBD2 as D (5 bases). Per germline, CDR1 SGHAT and CDR2 FQNNGV. V dropped 6 bases and J dropped 4 bases, with 13 bases sitting between them. The CDR3 totals 14 residues. The full variable domain, rest sourced from reference TRBV11-2 and TRBJ2-1, is EAGVAQSPRYKIIEKRQSVAFWCNPISGHATLYWYQQILGQGPKLLIQFQNNGVVDDSQLPKDRFSAERLKGVDSTLKIQPAKLEDSAVYLCASSPRALYNEQFFGPGTRLTVL.

V gene TRBV4-3 combines with J gene TRBJ1-2; D unclear. The CDR3 runs 16 residues. Trimming removed 0 bases from V and 2 bases from J, with 13 bases in between. CDR1 and CDR2 (germline): LGHNA, YSLEER. The CDR3 nucleotides read TGCGCCAGCAGCCAAGATAATGCTCAGGCCAACTATGGCTACACCTTC. Translation gives CASSQDNAQANYGYTF.

The rearrangement uses TRBV5-1 and TRBJ2-1; 11 bases are shared with TRBD2. The CDR3 spans 15 residues. The trim removed 4 bases at V and 7 bases at J, leaving 7 bases unmatched. The germline V gene has CDR1 SGHRS and CDR2 YFSETQ. The CDR3 DNA reads as TGCGCCAGCAGCGGGGAGGGACTAGCGGTTAATGAGCAGTTCTTC. Protein product: CASSGEGLAVNEQFF. The full variable domain, in which reference TRBV5-1 and TRBJ2-1 provide the parts outside the CDR3, is KAGVTQTPRYLIKTRGQQVTLSCSPISGHRSVSWYQQTPGQGLQFLFEYFSETQRNKGNFPGRFSGRQFSNSRSEMNVSTLELGDSALYLCASSGEGLAVNEQFFGPGTRLTVL.

V is TRBV7-3 and J is TRBJ2-3; a possible D gene is TRBD2 (6 bases). Germline lookup yields CDR1 SGHTA and CDR2 FQGTGA. This CDR3 has 15 residues. The germline V and J ends were trimmed by 1 base and 4 bases, with 12 bases remaining between them. The CDR3 sequence is CASSLSGTGADTQYF. CDR3 in DNA: TGTGCCAGCAGCTTAAGCGGGACTGGCGCAGATACGCAGTATTTT.

DNA for the CDR3: TGTGCCAGTGGTCGCATCGGGGCTTTAGGAGAGACCCAGTACTTC. It is translated as CASGRIGALGETQYF. This chain joins TRBV27 and TRBJ2-5, with D perhaps given as TRBD1 or TRBD2 (5 bases each). CDR1 is MNHEY and CDR2 is SMNVEV in the germline V gene (reference sequence). The V gene lost 9 bases and the J gene lost 4 bases, with 21 bases spanning the gap. The CDR3 covers 15 residues.

The rearrangement uses TRBV9 and TRBJ2-5; the D gene could be TRBD1 or TRBD2 (7 bases each). The CDR3 length is 15 residues. Trimming removed 0 bases at V and 3 bases at J, with 12 bases between. The germline V gene has CDR1 SGDLS and CDR2 YYNGEE. CDR3 in amino acids: CASSVGAGGEETQYF. The CDR3 DNA is TGTGCCAGCAGCGTAGGAGCAGGGGGGGAAGAGACCCAGTACTTC.

The chain combines TRBV7-2 with TRBJ1-5, with D unclear. Trimming stripped 4 bases from V and 6 bases from J, with 10 bases between. The CDR3 is made up of 13 amino acids. Germline CDR1 SGHTA, CDR2 FQGNSA. The CDR3 bases are TGTGCCAGCAGCTCGGGCCTTACTCAGCCCCAGCATTTT. This sequence encodes CASSSGLTQPQHF.

The chain employs TRBV5-1 and TRBJ2-7, with D maybe TRBD2 (6 bases). The CDR3 contains 13 residues. In germline, CDR1 is SGHRS, CDR2 YFSETQ. V lost 6 bases and J 2 bases, leaving 12 bases between the germline ends. The CDR3 sequence: CASMEAGTYEQYF. The CDR3 nucleotides read TGCGCCAGCATGGAGGCGGGAACCTACGAGCAGTACTTC.

This clone has only one observation. This same CDR3 is encoded by further DNA sequences in the sample. This chain joins TRBV6-5 and TRBJ2-1, with TRBD2 matching over 11 bases. The germline V gene has CDR1 MNHEY and CDR2 SVGAGI. With 6 bases clipped from V and 7 bases from J, the junction kept 8 bases outside the gene matches. The CDR3 totals 15 residues. CDR3 sequence reads: CASRPLAGGGNEQFF. The CDR3 bases are TGTGCCAGCAGACCTCTAGCGGGAGGCGGAAATGAGCAGTTCTTC.

The chain joins TRBV6-5 to TRBJ1-1, with a tentative D call TRBD1 (5 bases). The germline V gene has CDR1 MNHEY and CDR2 SVGAGI. Trimming took 6 bases from V and 3 from J, leaving 14 bases between them. CDR3 length: 14 residues. The CDR3: CASRPEWGDTEAFF. As DNA, the CDR3 is TGTGCCAGCAGACCCGAGTGGGGGGACACTGAAGCTTTCTTT.

The CDR3 spells CASTRQVDYSEKLFF. CDR3 in DNA: TGTGCCAGCACAAGACAGGTCGACTATTCGGAAAAACTGTTTTTT. The V and J genes are TRBV2 and TRBJ1-4; tentatively, D is TRBD1 (6 bases). The CDR3 runs 15 residues. Trimming took 7 bases from V and 8 from J, leaving 20 bases between them. CDR1 SNHLY and CDR2 FYNNEI come from the germline V gene.

The J gene is TRBJ1-4, the V gene TRBV7-9; D is undetermined. V gave up 5 bases and J gave up 4 bases, with 23 bases separating them. The CDR3 covers 18 residues. Germline V gives CDR1 SEHNR, CDR2 FQNEAQ (reference sequence). CDR3 sequence: CASSPRTAGRPLNEKLFF. DNA for the CDR3: TGTGCCAGCAGCCCACGGACGGCAGGCCGCCCTCTTAATGAAAAACTGTTTTTT. Using reference TRBV7-9 and TRBJ1-4 for the parts outside the CDR3, the full variable domain is DTGVSQNPRHKITKRGQNVTFRCDPISEHNRLYWYRQTLGQGPEFLTYFQNEAQLEKSRLLSDRFSAERPKGSFSTLEIQRTEQGDSAMYLCASSPRTAGRPLNEKLFFGSGTQLSVL.

The rearrangement uses TRBV18 and TRBJ2-3; maybe TRBD1 (5 bases). CDR1 is KGHSH and CDR2 is LQKENI in the germline V gene. The germline V and J ends were trimmed by 3 bases and 0 bases, with 10 bases remaining between them. The CDR3 extends over 15 amino acids. The CDR3: CASSPRTPSTDTQYF. CDR3 DNA sequence: TGTGCCAGCTCACCCAGGACACCTAGCACAGATACGCAGTATTTT.

This sequence joins TRBV28 and TRBJ1-5; D is ambiguous. The CDR3 sequence is 16 residues long. The V end was cut by 5 bases, the J end by 2 bases, with 16 bases between. Germline CDR1 is MDHEN and CDR2 is SYDVKM. The chain's CDR3 is CASSPARREGNQPQHF. CDR3 DNA: TGTGCCAGCAGTCCCGCTCGGAGGGAAGGCAATCAGCCCCAGCATTTT.

V is TRBV28 and J is TRBJ2-1; TRBD1 matches 10 bases. In germline, CDR1 is MDHEN, CDR2 SYDVKM. Trimming removed 7 bases from V and 6 bases from J; junction bases left unmatched: 9. The CDR3 covers 15 residues. CDR3 coding DNA: TGTGCCAGCACCACCGCGGGGGACAGGGGCAATGAGCAGTTCTTC. It is translated as CASTTAGDRGNEQFF. Variable domain in full (rest from reference TRBV28 and TRBJ2-1): DVKVTQSSRYLVKRTGEKVFLECVQDMDHENMFWYRQDPGLGLRLIYFSYDVKMKEKGDIPEGYSVSREKKERFSLILESASTNQTSMYLCASTTAGDRGNEQFFGPGTRLTVL.

This clone was detected a few times. This sequence joins TRBV9 and TRBJ1-2; no firm D call. This CDR3 is 14 amino acids long. Per the germline V gene, CDR1 is SGDLS and CDR2 is YYNGEE. V was cut by 0 bases and J by 6 bases, with 12 bases left in between. The CDR3 DNA reads TGTGCCAGCAGCGTAGGTCCAGGAAGGGATGGCTACACCTTC. Residues: CASSVGPGRDGYTF.

This chain joins TRBV6-5 and TRBJ1-1; D is unclear. V was shortened by 3 bases and J by 1 base, with 12 bases between the two germline ends. Germline V CDR1 and CDR2: MNHEY, SVGAGI. The length of the CDR3 is 15 residues. The CDR3 nucleotides read TGTGCCAGCAGTTATGACTCCCCCGGGAACACTGAAGCTTTCTTT. This sequence encodes CASSYDSPGNTEAFF.

The chain couples TRBV11-3 to TRBJ2-7; 9 nucleotides align to TRBD1. The CDR3 has 19 residues. The V segment lost 1 base and the J segment 4 bases; nucleotides outside the gene matches: 17. Looked up from germline, CDR1 is SGHNT and CDR2 is YENEEA. The CDR3 reads CASSLGRLASRDRVYEQYF. The DNA of the CDR3 is TGTGCCAGCAGCTTAGGCCGACTCGCGAGCCGGGACAGGGTATACGAGCAGTACTTC.

The genes are TRBV7-3 and TRBJ2-2, with TRBD2 matching over 8 bases. The V gene's germline CDR1 is SGHTA and CDR2 FQGTGA. V was pared by 1 base and J by 4 bases, with 11 bases of the junction left unmatched. The CDR3 extends over 18 amino acids. This CDR3 is CASSLIAGTSGSTGELFF. The CDR3 DNA is TGTGCCAGCAGCTTAATCGCGGGAACTAGCGGAAGCACCGGGGAGCTGTTTTTT. Looking up the rest from reference TRBV7-3 and TRBJ2-2 gives the full variable domain: GAGVSQTPSNKVTEKGKYVELRCDPISGHTALYWYRQSLGQGPEFLIYFQGTGAADDSGLPNDRFFAVRPEGSVSTLKIQRTERGDSAVYLCASSLIAGTSGSTGELFFGEGSRLTVL.

The chain couples TRBV30 to TRBJ2-5, with D possibly called TRBD1 or TRBD2 (5 bases each). Germline V lookup: CDR1 GTSNPN, CDR2 SVGIG (reference sequence). The CDR3 is 12 amino acids. Between the trimmed V and J ends, which lost 5 bases and 11 bases, there was a span of 18 bases. CDR3 protein: CAWGEGLGEQYF. In nucleotides, the CDR3 is TGTGCCTGGGGCGAGGGGCTTGGGGAGCAGTACTTC.